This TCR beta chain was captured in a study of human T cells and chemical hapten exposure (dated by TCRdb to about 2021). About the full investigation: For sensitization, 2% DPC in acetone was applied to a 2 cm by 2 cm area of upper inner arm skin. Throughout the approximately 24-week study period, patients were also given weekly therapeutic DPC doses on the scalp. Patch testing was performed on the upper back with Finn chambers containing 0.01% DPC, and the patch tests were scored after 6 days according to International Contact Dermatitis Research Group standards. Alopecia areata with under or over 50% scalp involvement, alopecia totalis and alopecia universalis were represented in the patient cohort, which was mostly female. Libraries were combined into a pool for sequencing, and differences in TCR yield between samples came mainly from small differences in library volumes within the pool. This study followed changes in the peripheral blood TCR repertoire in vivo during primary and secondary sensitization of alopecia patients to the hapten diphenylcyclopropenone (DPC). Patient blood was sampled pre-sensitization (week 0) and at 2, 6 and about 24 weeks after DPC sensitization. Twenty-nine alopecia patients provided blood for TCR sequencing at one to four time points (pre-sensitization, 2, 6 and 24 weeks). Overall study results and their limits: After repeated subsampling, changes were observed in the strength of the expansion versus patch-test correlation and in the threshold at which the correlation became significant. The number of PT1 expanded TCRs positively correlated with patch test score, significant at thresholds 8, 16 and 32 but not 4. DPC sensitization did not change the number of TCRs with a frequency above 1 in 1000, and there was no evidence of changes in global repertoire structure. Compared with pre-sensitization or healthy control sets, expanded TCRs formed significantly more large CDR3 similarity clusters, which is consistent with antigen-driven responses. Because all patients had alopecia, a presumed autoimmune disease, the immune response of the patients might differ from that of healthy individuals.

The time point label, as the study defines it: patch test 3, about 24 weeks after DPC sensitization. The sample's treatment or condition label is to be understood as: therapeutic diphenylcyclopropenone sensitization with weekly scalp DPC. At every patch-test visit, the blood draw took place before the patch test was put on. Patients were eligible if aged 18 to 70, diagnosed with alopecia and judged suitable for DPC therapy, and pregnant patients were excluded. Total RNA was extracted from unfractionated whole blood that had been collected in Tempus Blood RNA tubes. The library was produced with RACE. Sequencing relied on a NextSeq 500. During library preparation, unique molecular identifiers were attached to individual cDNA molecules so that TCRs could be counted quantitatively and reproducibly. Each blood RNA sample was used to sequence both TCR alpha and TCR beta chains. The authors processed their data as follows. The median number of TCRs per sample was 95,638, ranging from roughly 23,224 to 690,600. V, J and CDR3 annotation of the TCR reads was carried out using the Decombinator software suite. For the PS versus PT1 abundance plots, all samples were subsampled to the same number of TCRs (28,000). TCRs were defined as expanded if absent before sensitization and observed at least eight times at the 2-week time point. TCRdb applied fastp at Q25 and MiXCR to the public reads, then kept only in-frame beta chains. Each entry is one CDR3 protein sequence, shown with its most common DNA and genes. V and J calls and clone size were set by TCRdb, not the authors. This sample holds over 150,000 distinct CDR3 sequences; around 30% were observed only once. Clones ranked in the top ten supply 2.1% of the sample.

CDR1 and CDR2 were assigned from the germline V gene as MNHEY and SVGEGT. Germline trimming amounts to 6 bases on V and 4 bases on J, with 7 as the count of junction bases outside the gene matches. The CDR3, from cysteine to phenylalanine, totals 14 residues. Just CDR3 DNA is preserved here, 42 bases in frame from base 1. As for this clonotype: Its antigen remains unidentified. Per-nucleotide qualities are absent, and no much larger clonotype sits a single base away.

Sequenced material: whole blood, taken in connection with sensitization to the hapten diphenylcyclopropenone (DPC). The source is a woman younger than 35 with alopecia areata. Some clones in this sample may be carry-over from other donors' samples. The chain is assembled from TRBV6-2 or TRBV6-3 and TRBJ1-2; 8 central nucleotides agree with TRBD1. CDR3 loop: CASSRTGLGYGYTF. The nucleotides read TGTGCCAGCAGCCGGACAGGGCTTGGCTATGGCTACACCTTC.